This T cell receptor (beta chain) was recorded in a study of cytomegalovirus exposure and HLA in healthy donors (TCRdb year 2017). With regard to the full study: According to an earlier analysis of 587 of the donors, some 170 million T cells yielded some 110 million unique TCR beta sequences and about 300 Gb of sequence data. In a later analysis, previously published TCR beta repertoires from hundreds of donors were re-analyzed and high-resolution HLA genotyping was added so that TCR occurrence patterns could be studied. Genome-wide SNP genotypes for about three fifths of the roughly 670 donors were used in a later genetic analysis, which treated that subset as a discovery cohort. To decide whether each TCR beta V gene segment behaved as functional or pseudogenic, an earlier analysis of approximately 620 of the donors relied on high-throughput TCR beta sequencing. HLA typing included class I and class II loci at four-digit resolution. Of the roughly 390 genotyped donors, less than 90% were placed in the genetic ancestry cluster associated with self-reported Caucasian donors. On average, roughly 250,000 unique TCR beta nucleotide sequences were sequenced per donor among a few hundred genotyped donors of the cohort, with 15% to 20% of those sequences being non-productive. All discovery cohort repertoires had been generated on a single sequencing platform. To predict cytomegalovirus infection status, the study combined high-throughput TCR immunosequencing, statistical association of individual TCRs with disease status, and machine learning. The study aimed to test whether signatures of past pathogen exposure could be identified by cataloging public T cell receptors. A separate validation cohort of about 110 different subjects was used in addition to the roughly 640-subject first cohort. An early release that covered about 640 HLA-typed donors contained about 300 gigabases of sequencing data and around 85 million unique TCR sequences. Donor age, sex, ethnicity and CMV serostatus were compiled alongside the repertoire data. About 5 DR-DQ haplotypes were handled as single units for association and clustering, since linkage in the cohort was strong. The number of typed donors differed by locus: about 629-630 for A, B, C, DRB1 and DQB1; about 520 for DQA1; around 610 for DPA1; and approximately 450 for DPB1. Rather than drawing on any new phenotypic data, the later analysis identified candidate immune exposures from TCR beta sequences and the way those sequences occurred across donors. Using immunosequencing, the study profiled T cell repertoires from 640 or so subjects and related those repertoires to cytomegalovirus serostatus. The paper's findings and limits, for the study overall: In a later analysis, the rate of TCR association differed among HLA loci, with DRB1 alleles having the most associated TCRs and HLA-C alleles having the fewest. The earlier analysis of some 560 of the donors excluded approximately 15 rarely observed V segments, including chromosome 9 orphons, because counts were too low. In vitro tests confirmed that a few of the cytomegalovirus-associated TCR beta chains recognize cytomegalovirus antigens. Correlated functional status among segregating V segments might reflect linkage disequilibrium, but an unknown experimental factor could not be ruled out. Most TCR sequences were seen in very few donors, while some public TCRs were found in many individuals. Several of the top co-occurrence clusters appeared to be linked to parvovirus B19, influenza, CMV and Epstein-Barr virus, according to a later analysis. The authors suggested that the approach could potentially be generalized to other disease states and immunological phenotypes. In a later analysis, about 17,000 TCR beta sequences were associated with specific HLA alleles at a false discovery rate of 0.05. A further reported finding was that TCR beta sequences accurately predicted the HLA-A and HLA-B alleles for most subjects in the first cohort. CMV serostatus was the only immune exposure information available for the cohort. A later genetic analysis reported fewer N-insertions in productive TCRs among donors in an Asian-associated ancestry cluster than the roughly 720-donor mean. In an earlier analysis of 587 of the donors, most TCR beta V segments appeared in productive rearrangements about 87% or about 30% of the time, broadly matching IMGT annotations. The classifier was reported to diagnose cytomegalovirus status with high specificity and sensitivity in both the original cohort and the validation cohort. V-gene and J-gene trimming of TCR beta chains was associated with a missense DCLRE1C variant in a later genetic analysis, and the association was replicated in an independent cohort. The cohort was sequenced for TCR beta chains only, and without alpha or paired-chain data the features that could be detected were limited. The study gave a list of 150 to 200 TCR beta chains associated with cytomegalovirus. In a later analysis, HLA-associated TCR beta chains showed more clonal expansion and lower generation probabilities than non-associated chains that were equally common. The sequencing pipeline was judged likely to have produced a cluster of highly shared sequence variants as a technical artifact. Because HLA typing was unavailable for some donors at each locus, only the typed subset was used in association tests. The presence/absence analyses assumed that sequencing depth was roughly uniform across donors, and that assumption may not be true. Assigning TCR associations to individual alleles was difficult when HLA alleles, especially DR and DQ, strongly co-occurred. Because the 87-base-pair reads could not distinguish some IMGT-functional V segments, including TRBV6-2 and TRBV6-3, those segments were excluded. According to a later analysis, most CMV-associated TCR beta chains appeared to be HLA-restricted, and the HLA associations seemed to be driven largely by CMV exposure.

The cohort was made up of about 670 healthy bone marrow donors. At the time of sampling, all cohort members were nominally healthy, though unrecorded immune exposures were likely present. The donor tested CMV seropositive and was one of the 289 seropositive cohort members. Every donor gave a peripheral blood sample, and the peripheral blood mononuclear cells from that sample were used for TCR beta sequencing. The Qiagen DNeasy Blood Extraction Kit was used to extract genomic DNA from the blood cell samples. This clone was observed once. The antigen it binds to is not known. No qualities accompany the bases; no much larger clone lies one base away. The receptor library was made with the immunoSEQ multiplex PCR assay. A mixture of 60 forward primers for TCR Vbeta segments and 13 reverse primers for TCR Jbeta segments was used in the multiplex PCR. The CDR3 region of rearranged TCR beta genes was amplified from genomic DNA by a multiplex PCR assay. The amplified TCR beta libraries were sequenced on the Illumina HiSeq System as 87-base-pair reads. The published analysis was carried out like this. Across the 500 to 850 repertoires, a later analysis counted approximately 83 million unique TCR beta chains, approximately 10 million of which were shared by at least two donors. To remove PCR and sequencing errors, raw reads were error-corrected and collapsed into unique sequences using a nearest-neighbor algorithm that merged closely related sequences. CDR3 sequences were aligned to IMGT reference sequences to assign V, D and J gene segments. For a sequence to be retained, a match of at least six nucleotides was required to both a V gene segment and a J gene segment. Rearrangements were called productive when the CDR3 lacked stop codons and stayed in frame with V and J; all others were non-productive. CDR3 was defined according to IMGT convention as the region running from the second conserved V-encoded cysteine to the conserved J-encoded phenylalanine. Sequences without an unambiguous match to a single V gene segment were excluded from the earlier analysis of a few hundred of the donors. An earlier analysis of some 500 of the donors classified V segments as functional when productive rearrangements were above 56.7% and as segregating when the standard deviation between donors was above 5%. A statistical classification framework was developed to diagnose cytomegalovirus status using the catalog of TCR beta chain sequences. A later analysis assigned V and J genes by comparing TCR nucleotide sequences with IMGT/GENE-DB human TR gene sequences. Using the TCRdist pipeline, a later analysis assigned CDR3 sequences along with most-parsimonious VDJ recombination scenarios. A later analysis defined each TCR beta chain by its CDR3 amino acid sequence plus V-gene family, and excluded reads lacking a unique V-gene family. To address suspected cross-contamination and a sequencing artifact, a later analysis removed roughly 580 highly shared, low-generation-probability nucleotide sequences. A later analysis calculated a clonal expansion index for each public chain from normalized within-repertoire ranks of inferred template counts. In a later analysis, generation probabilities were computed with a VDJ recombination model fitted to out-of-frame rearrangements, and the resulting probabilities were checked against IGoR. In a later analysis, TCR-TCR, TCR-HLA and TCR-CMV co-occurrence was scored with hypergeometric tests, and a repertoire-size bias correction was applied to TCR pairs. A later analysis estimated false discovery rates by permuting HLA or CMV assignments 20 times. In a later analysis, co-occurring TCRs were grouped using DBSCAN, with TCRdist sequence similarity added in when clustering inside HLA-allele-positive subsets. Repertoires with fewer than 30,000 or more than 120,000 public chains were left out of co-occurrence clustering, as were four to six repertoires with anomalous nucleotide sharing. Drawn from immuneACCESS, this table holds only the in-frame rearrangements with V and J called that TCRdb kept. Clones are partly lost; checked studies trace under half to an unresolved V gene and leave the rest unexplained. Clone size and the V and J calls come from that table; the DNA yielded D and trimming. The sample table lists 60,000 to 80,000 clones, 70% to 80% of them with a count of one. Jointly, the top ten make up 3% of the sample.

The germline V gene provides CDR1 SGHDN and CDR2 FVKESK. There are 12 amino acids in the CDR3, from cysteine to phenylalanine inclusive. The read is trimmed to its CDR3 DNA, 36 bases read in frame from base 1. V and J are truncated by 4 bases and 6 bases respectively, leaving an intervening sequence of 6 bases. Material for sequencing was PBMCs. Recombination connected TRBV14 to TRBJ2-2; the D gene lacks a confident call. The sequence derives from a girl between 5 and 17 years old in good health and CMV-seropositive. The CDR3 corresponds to CASSLYSGELFF. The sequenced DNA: TGTGCCAGCAGCCTATATTCCGGGGAGCTGTTTTTT.